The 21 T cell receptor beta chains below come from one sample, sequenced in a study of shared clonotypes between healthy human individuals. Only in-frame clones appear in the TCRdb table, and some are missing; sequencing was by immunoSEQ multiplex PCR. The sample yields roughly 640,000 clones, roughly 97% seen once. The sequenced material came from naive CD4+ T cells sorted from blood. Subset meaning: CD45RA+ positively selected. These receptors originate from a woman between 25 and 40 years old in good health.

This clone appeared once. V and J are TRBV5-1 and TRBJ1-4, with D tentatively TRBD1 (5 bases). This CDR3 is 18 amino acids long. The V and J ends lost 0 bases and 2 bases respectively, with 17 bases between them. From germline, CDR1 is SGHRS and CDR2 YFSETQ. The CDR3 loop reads CASSLDPLGTRTNEKLFF. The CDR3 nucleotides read TGCGCCAGCAGCTTGGATCCCTTAGGGACGCGCACTAATGAAAAACTGTTTTTT. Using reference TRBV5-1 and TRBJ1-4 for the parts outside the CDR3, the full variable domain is KAGVTQTPRYLIKTRGQQVTLSCSPISGHRSVSWYQQTPGQGLQFLFEYFSETQRNKGNFPGRFSGRQFSNSRSEMNVSTLELGDSALYLCASSLDPLGTRTNEKLFFGSGTQLSVL.

Written as DNA, the CDR3 is TGTGCCAGCAGCTGGGGGACGGCCGTGAACACTGAAGCTTTCTTT. Translating gives CASSWGTAVNTEAFF. The rearrangement links TRBV5-8 to TRBJ1-1; D might be TRBD1 (5 bases). The germline CDR1 and CDR2 sequences are SGHTS and YDEGEE. The CDR3 length is 15 residues. V lost 3 bases to trimming and J lost 0 bases, with 12 bases between them.

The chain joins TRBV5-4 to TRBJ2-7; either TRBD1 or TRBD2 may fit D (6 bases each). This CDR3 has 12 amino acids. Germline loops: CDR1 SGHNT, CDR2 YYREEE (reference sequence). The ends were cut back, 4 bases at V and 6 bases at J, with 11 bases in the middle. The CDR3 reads CASSTKGGEQYF. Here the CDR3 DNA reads TGTGCCAGCAGCACGAAGGGGGGCGAGCAGTACTTC.

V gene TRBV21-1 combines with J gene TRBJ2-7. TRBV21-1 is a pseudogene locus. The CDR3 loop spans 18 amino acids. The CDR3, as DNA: TGTGCCAGCAGCTTATTTTTGAGGCACAGAAGAAGCTACGAGTGGCAGTACTTC. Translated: CASSLFLRHRRSYEWQYF.

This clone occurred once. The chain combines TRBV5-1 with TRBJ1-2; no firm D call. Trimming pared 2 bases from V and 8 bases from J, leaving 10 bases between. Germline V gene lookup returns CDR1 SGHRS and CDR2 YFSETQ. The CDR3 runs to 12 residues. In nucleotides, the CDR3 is TGCGCCAGCAGCTTCGGGGAGGGCGGCTACACCTTC. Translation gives CASSFGEGGYTF.

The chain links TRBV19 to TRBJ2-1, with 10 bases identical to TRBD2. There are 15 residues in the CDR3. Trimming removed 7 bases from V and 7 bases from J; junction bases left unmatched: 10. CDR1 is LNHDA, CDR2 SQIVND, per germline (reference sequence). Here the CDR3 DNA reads TGTGCCAGTAATCGCCCAGCGGGAGGGTTGAATGAGCAGTTCTTC. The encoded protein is CASNRPAGGLNEQFF.

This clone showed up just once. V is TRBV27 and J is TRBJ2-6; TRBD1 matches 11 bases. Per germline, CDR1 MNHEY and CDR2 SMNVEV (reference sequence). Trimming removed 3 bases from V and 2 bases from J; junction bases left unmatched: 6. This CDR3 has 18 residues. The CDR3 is CASSFLDRGQAGANVLTF. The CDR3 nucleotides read TGTGCCAGCAGTTTCCTGGACAGGGGGCAAGCTGGGGCCAACGTCCTGACTTTC.

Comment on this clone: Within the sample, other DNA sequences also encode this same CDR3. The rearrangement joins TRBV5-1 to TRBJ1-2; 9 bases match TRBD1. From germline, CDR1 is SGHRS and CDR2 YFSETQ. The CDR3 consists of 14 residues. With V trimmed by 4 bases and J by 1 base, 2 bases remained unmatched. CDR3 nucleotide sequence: TGCGCCAGCAGCGCGGGACAGGGTAACTATGGCTACACCTTC. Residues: CASSAGQGNYGYTF.

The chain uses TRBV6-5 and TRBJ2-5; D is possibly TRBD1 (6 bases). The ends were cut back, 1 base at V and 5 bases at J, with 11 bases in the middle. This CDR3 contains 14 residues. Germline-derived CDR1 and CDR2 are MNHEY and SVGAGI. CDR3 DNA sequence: TGTGCCAGCAGTTACTTAGGGGGAAGGGAGACCCAGTACTTC. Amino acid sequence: CASSYLGGRETQYF.

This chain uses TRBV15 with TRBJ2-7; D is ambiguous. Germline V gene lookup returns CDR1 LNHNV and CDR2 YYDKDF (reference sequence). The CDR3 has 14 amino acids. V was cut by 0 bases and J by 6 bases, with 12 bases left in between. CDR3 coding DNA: TGTGCCACCAGCAGAGATGCGAGCTTCGGCGAGCAGTACTTC. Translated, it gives CATSRDASFGEQYF.

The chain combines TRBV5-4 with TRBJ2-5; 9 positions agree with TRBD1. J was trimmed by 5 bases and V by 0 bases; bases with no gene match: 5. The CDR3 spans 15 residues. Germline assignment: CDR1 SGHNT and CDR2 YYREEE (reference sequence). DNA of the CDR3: TGTGCCAGCAGCTTGGGGGACAGGGTGTGGGAGACCCAGTACTTC. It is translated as CASSLGDRVWETQYF.

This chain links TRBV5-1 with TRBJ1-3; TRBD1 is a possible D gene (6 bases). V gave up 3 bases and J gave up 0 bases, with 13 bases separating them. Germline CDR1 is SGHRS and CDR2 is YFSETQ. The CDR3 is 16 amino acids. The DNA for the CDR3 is TGCGCCAGCAGCTCTTCAGGGGCGAGCTCTGGAAACACCATATATTTT. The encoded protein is CASSSSGASSGNTIYF.

DNA of the CDR3: TGTGCCAGCACCCCGTCAAGTCTTCGGCAGGGGAATCAGCCCCAGCATTTT. This gives the protein CASTPSSLRQGNQPQHF. V usage is TRBV28 and J usage is TRBJ1-5; possibly TRBD1 for D (6 bases). V lost 7 bases and J 4 bases, leaving 23 bases between the germline ends. Germline V gives CDR1 MDHEN, CDR2 SYDVKM. There are 17 residues in the CDR3.

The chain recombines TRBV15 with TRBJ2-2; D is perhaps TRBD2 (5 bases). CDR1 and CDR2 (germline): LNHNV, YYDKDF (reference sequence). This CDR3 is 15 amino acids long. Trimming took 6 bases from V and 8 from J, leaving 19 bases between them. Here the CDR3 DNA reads TGTGCCACCAGAACCCTCGGACTCGGTGCTGGGGAGCTGTTTTTT. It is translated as CATRTLGLGAGELFF. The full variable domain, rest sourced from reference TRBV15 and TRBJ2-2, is DAMVIQNPRYQVTQFGKPVTLSCSQTLNHNVMYWYQQKSSQAPKLLFHYYDKDFNNEADTPDNFQSRRPNTSFCFLDIRSPGLGDTAMYLCATRTLGLGAGELFFGEGSRLTVL.

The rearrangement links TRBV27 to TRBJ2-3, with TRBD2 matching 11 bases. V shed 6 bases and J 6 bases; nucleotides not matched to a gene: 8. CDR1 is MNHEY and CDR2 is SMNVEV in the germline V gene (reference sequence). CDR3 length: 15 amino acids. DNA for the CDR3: TGTGCCAGCAGGGGACTAGCGGAAGACGTGGATACGCAGTATTTT. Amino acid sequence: CASRGLAEDVDTQYF.

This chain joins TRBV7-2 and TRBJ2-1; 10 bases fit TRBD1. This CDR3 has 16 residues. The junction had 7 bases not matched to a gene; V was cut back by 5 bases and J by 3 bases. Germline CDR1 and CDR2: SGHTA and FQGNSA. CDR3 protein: CASSGLDRGRYNEQFF. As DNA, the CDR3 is TGTGCCAGCAGCGGACTCGACAGGGGGCGCTACAATGAGCAGTTCTTC.

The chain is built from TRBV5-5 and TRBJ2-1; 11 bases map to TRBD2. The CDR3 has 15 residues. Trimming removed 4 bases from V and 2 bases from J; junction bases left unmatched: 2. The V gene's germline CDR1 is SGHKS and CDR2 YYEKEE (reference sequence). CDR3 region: CASSPLAGAYNEQFF. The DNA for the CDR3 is TGTGCCAGCAGCCCACTAGCGGGGGCCTACAATGAGCAGTTCTTC. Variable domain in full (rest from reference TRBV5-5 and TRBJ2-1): DAGVTQSPTHLIKTRGQQVTLRCSPISGHKSVSWYQQVLGQGPQFIFQYYEKEERGRGNFPDRFSARQFPNYSSELNVNALLLGDSALYLCASSPLAGAYNEQFFGPGTRLTVL.

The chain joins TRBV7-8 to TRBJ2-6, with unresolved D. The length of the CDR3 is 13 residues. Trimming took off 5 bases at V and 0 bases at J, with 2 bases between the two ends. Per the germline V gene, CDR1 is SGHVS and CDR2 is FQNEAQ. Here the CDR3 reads CASSNSGANVLTF. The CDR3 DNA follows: TGTGCCAGCAGCAACTCTGGGGCCAACGTCCTGACTTTC.

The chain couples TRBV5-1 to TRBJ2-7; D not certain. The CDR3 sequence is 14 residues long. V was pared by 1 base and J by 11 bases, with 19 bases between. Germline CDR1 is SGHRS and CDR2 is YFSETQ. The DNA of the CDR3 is TGCGCCAGCAGCTTGTCTCAGACGGACCCGAGCGAGTACTTC. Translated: CASSLSQTDPSEYF.

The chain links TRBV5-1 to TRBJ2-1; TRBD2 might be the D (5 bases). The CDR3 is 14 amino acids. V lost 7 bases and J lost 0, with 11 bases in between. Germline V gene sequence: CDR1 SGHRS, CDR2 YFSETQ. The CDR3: CASSSPSSYNEQFF. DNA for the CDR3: TGCGCCAGCTCTAGCCCCAGCTCCTACAATGAGCAGTTCTTC.

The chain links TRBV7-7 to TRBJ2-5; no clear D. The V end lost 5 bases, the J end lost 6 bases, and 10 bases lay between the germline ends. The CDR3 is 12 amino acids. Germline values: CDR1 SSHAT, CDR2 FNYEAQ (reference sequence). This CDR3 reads CASSPQSQTQYF. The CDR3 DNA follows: TGTGCCAGCAGCCCTCAGTCCCAGACCCAGTACTTC. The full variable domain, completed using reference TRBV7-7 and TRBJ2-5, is GAGVSQSPRYKVTKRGQDVTLRCDPISSHATLYWYQQALGQGPEFLTYFNYEAQPDKSGLPSDRFSAERPEGSISTLTIQRTEQRDSAMYRCASSPQSQTQYFGPGTRLLVL.